These 27 T cell receptor beta chains originate from one sample sequenced in a study of T-cell reconstitution after alpha-beta-depleted transplantation in children. As it was prepared, the TCRbeta library received unique molecular identifiers. TCRdb re-analysed the PCR reads in MiXCR, keeping a single row per CDR3 protein. The repertoire holds approximately 230,000 distinct CDR3 sequences, with roughly 25% as singletons. The sample was PBMCs, taken before TCRalphabeta/CD19-depleted stem cell transplant. The receptor set was obtained from a girl aged 2 to 9 with Fanconi anemia, due to receive a stem cell transplant.

This clonotype was observed at least ten times. The rearrangement joins TRBV20-1 to TRBJ2-7, with TRBD1 identical over 7 bases. CDR3 length equals 12 residues. The germline V gene has CDR1 DFQATT and CDR2 SNEGSKA (reference sequence). V lost 5 bases and J lost 5; bases outside the gene matches: 6. The CDR3 is CSAGITGDEQYF. CDR3 DNA sequence: TGCAGTGCTGGTATTACAGGGGACGAGCAGTACTTC.

There are many counts of this clonotype. J is TRBJ2-7 and V is TRBV29-1; a possible D gene is TRBD2 (6 bases). Germline-derived CDR1 and CDR2 are SQVTM and ANQGSEA. V shed 4 bases and J shed 3 bases, with 16 bases lying between them. The CDR3 runs 14 residues. CDR3 DNA sequence: TGCAGCGTTGGACAAGCGGGTGTTATCTACGAGCAGTACTTC. Translation gives CSVGQAGVIYEQYF.

Many counts were recorded for this clonotype. The chain links TRBV29-1 to TRBJ1-2; 8 bases map to TRBD1. The germline gives CDR1 SQVTM, CDR2 ANQGSEA. With V trimmed by 4 bases and J by 4 bases, 5 bases remained unmatched. CDR3 length equals 13 residues. The CDR3 nucleotides are TGCAGCGTTGCTGCAGGGGGCGGCTATGGCTACACCTTC. Translated, it gives CSVAAGGGYGYTF.

The rearrangement joins TRBV20-1 to TRBJ2-3; no clear D gene. V was trimmed by 7 bases and J by 5 bases, leaving 19 bases between them. The CDR3 has 14 amino acids. In germline, CDR1 is DFQATT, CDR2 SNEGSKA (reference sequence). In nucleotides, the CDR3 is TGCAGTGATCTAGGGCAGGCCAGGATAGATACGCAGTATTTT. It is translated as CSDLGQARIDTQYF.

In its sample, this clonotype was seen many times. V gene TRBV28 combines with J gene TRBJ2-5; D gene uncertain. The CDR3 runs to 11 residues. From germline, CDR1 is MDHEN and CDR2 SYDVKM. The germline V and J ends were trimmed by 7 bases and 5 bases, with 8 bases remaining between them. The CDR3 sequence is CASTKWETQYF. For the CDR3, the DNA is TGTGCCAGCACCAAATGGGAGACCCAGTACTTC. The whole variable domain, remainder taken from reference TRBV28 and TRBJ2-5, is DVKVTQSSRYLVKRTGEKVFLECVQDMDHENMFWYRQDPGLGLRLIYFSYDVKMKEKGDIPEGYSVSREKKERFSLILESASTNQTSMYLCASTKWETQYFGPGTRLLVL.

The rearrangement joins TRBV29-1 to TRBJ1-1; D gene unclear. Germline V gene data show CDR1 as SQVTM and CDR2 as ANQGSEA. The V end lost 4 bases, the J end lost 3 bases, and 12 bases lay between the germline ends. CDR3 length equals 13 residues. CDR3 region: CSVGQPAYTEAFF. Written as DNA, the CDR3 is TGCAGCGTTGGGCAGCCGGCCTACACTGAAGCTTTCTTT.

This clonotype appeared a few times. This chain links TRBV12-3 or TRBV12-4 with TRBJ2-1; D is undetermined. CDR3 size: 16 residues. The V end lost 4 bases, the J end lost 4 bases, and 17 bases lay between the germline ends. This CDR3 reads CASSSPPSYGYNEQFF. As DNA, the CDR3 is TGTGCCAGCAGTTCCCCACCTTCGTATGGATACAATGAGCAGTTCTTC.

This clonotype was recorded a few times. V gene TRBV28 combines with J gene TRBJ1-2; TRBD1 matches at 7 bases. Germline CDR1 MDHEN, CDR2 SYDVKM. V dropped 2 bases and J dropped 8; count of bases not matched to a gene: 11. The CDR3 runs 15 residues. CDR3 DNA sequence: TGTGCCAGCAGTTTAACCCACAGGGGAGTAGGCGGCTACACCTTC. This sequence encodes CASSLTHRGVGGYTF.

The chain has TRBV5-5 and TRBJ2-4; TRBD1 might be the D (5 bases). The V end lost 3 bases, the J end lost 10 bases, and 23 bases lay between the germline ends. CDR3 length equals 16 residues. The germline V gene encodes CDR1 SGHKS and CDR2 YYEKEE (reference sequence). CDR3 in amino acids: CASSSTDIGRGFIQYF. The CDR3 DNA is TGTGCCAGCAGCTCGACGGACATCGGTCGTGGTTTTATTCAGTACTTC.

The V and J genes are TRBV7-9 and TRBJ2-3; TRBD1 matches 7 bases. Germline V CDR1 and CDR2: SEHNR, FQNEAQ (reference sequence). This CDR3 is 12 amino acids long. V lost 5 bases, J lost 10 bases, and 6 bases stayed unmatched. The CDR3 region has the DNA TGTGCCAGCAGCCTGAGACAGGGTGCGCAGTATTTT. Amino acids: CASSLRQGAQYF.

This sequence joins TRBV11-3 and TRBJ2-1; TRBD2 matches at 7 bases. V shed 3 bases, J shed 2 bases, and the junction held 4 bases outside the gene matches. The germline CDR1 and CDR2 sequences are SGHNT and YENEEA. This CDR3 region has 15 residues. This CDR3 reads CASSFGTTTYNEQFF. Written as DNA, the CDR3 is TGTGCCAGCAGCTTCGGGACTACAACCTACAATGAGCAGTTCTTC.

The rearrangement joins TRBV12-3 or TRBV12-4 to TRBJ2-5; tentative D call: TRBD2 (5 bases). V lost 2 bases and J 5 bases, leaving 9 bases between the germline ends. This CDR3 comprises 13 residues. The CDR3 region is CASSLRGPETQYF. The CDR3 bases are TGTGCCAGCAGTTTAAGAGGGCCGGAGACCCAGTACTTC.

This clonotype was counted at least ten times. The chain joins TRBV29-1 to TRBJ2-2; 8 nucleotides agree with TRBD1. V lost 6 bases and J lost 4; bases outside the gene matches: 1. Germline V gives CDR1 SQVTM, CDR2 ANQGSEA. The CDR3 contains 12 residues. The CDR3 DNA follows: TGCAGCGTCGACAGGGGCACCGGGGAGCTGTTTTTT. Translated, it gives CSVDRGTGELFF.

This clonotype turned up a few times. The gene calls are TRBV5-1 and TRBJ1-1; D is perhaps TRBD1 (5 bases). V was trimmed by 2 bases and J by 4 bases, leaving 9 bases between them. CDR1 is SGHRS and CDR2 is YFSETQ in the germline V gene. The CDR3 covers 13 residues. CDR3 DNA: TGCGCCAGCAGCTTCGAAGGGACCACTGAAGCTTTCTTT. This encodes CASSFEGTTEAFF. The complete variable domain, with remaining parts taken from reference TRBV5-1 and TRBJ1-1, reads KAGVTQTPRYLIKTRGQQVTLSCSPISGHRSVSWYQQTPGQGLQFLFEYFSETQRNKGNFPGRFSGRQFSNSRSEMNVSTLELGDSALYLCASSFEGTTEAFFGQGTRLTVV.

The chain uses TRBV6-5 and TRBJ2-5; 10 nucleotides align to TRBD1. Trimming took 4 bases from V and 4 from J; bases not matched to a gene: 6. The CDR3 has 15 amino acids. Per germline, CDR1 MNHEY and CDR2 SVGAGI. This CDR3 reads CASSFTGQGGETQYF. CDR3 nucleotides: TGTGCCAGCAGTTTTACCGGACAGGGGGGAGAGACCCAGTACTTC.

This clonotype was counted at least ten times. The chain joins TRBV3-1 to TRBJ2-7, with 11 positions matching TRBD2. Unmatched junction bases numbered 7, after V lost 0 bases and J lost 0 bases. Germline CDR1 is LGHDT and CDR2 is YNNKEL (reference sequence). This CDR3 contains 18 residues. CDR3 DNA: TGTGCCAGCAGCCAAGAAGTGGCTAGCGGGGGGATCTCCTACGAGCAGTACTTC. Its translation: CASSQEVASGGISYEQYF.

This clonotype was recorded at least ten times. The chain has TRBV29-1 and TRBJ1-2; D gene unclear. The germline CDR1 and CDR2 sequences are SQVTM and ANQGSEA. This CDR3 is built from 12 residues. V was clipped by 0 bases and J by 2 bases, with 4 bases between them. The CDR3 loop reads CSVEERNYGYTF. In nucleotides, the CDR3 is TGCAGCGTTGAAGAGAGGAACTATGGCTACACCTTC.

This clonotype was observed at least ten times. The rearrangement joins TRBV12-3 or TRBV12-4 to TRBJ2-7; the D gene is possibly TRBD1 (6 bases). This CDR3 region has 16 residues. V was pared by 5 bases and J by 0 bases, with 17 bases between. Here the CDR3 reads CASSPYNRAVSYEQYF. CDR3 sequence (DNA): TGTGCCAGCAGTCCCTACAACAGGGCCGTCTCCTACGAGCAGTACTTC.

The chain links TRBV4-2 to TRBJ2-7; 7 positions match TRBD2. The CDR3 covers 15 residues. CDR1 and CDR2 from the germline V gene are LGHNA and YNFKEQ. V shed 4 bases and J 2 bases; nucleotides not matched to a gene: 8. The CDR3 protein is CASSPERGVPYEQYF. The CDR3 coding sequence is TGTGCCAGCAGCCCAGAGCGGGGAGTCCCCTACGAGCAGTACTTC.

This clonotype occurred many times. This rearrangement joins TRBV18 to TRBJ2-1; 8 bases map to TRBD1. J gave up 5 bases and V 6 bases, and 9 bases lay outside the gene matches. This CDR3 is built from 15 residues. The V gene's germline CDR1 is KGHSH and CDR2 LQKENI. The CDR3 coding sequence is TGTGCCAGCTCGCCTGGACAGGGCGCTAACAATGAGCAGTTCTTC. It codes for CASSPGQGANNEQFF.

J is TRBJ2-5 and V is TRBV7-9; unclear D gene. Deletions cut 1 base from V and 4 bases from J, with 10 bases between. CDR3 length: 14 residues. Germline loops: CDR1 SEHNR, CDR2 FQNEAQ (reference sequence). The CDR3 DNA is TGTGCCAGCAGCTTAGGCGCGGCGCTAGAGACCCAGTACTTC. Its translation is CASSLGAALETQYF.

This clonotype showed up many times. V is TRBV20-1 and J is TRBJ2-7, with D tentatively TRBD1 (6 bases). There are 13 residues in the CDR3. V was trimmed by 3 bases and J by 2 bases, leaving 11 bases between them. CDR1 is DFQATT and CDR2 is SNEGSKA in the germline V gene (reference sequence). This CDR3 is CSASFAGAYEQYF. As DNA, the CDR3 is TGCAGTGCTAGCTTTGCAGGGGCCTACGAGCAGTACTTC.

The chain is built from TRBV11-2 and TRBJ2-2; 11 positions match TRBD2. Germline V lookup: CDR1 SGHAT, CDR2 FQNNGV. The V gene end was trimmed by 3 bases and the J gene end by 4 bases; junction bases not matched to a gene: 10. The CDR3 has 18 amino acids. CDR3 residues: CASSFQPLAGAGTGELFF. As DNA, the CDR3 is TGTGCCAGCAGCTTTCAACCACTAGCGGGAGCTGGCACCGGGGAGCTGTTTTTT.

This clonotype came up many times. The J gene is TRBJ1-5, the V gene TRBV6-5, with D unclear. Trimming took off 5 bases at V and 4 bases at J, with 9 bases between the two ends. The CDR3 spans 13 residues. The V gene's germline CDR1 is MNHEY and CDR2 SVGAGI. For the CDR3, the DNA is TGTGCCAGCAGTCATAGGGAGAATCAGCCCCAGCATTTT. Protein: CASSHRENQPQHF.

The chain uses TRBV28 and TRBJ2-5; D uncertain. The V end lost 8 bases, the J end lost 4 bases, and 14 bases lay between the germline ends. Per the germline V gene, CDR1 is MDHEN and CDR2 is SYDVKM. CDR3 length: 13 amino acids. This CDR3 reads CASRRSLGETQYF. As DNA, the CDR3 is TGTGCCAGCCGCCGATCTTTGGGAGAGACCCAGTACTTC.

This clonotype was observed a single time. This chain links TRBV29-1 with TRBJ2-3; 12 nucleotides agree with TRBD2. V was clipped by 6 bases and J by 2 bases; unmatched bases: 6. CDR3 length equals 15 residues. Germline assignment: CDR1 SQVTM and CDR2 ANQGSEA. The DNA of the CDR3 is TGCAGCGTCAGGACTAGCGGGGCTATCACAGATACGCAGTATTTT. It specifies CSVRTSGAITDTQYF.

Ten or more counts support this clonotype. The genes are TRBV30 and TRBJ2-1, with 7 bases identical to TRBD2. The V gene end was trimmed by 4 bases and the J gene end by 4 bases; junction bases not matched to a gene: 16. CDR3 length: 17 residues. Germline CDR1 GTSNPN, CDR2 SVGIG (reference sequence). The CDR3 bases are TGTGCCTGGACTCATGTTGTTAGGCTAGCGGATTACAATGAGCAGTTCTTC. Encoded protein: CAWTHVVRLADYNEQFF.